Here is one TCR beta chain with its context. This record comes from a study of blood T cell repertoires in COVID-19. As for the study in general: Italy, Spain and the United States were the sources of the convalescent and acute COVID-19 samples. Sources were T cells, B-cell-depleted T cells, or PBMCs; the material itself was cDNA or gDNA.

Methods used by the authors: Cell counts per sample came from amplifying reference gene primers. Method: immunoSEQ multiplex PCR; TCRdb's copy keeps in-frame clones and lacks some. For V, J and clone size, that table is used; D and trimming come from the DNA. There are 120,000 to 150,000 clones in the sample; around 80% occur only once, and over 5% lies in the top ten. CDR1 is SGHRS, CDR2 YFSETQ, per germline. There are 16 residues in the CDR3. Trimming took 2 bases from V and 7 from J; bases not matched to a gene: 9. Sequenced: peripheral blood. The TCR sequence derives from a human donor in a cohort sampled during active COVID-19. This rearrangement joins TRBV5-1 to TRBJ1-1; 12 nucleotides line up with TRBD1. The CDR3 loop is CASSLDPGQGADEAFF. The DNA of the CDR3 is TGCGCCAGCAGCTTAGATCCGGGACAGGGGGCCGATGAAGCTTTCTTT. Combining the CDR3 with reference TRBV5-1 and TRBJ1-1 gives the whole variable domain KAGVTQTPRYLIKTRGQQVTLSCSPISGHRSVSWYQQTPGQGLQFLFEYFSETQRNKGNFPGRFSGRQFSNSRSEMNVSTLELGDSALYLCASSLDPGQGADEAFFGQGTRLTVV.